The 17 T cell receptor beta chains reported below all come from one sample, sequenced in a study of shared clonotypes between healthy human individuals. Here immunoSEQ multiplex PCR was the method, and the copy in TCRdb shows in-frame clones only, minus some. The sample records more than 900,000 clones, more than 75% being singletons. Sequenced sample: memory CD4+ T cells from PBMCs. Subset: CD45RA-negative fraction. The receptors stem from a man in his late teens or twenties in good health. Some clones in this sample may be carry-over from other donors' samples.

This chain connects TRBV5-1 to TRBJ2-4, with 10 bases lining up with TRBD2. The CDR3 is made up of 16 amino acids. CDR1 SGHRS and CDR2 YFSETQ come from the germline V gene. With 2 bases clipped from V and 5 bases from J, the junction kept 7 bases outside the gene matches. The CDR3, as DNA: TGCGCCAGCAGCTTCGGAGCGGGAGGGCGGGAAAACATTCAGTACTTC. Translating it yields CASSFGAGGRENIQYF. The complete variable domain, with remaining parts taken from reference TRBV5-1 and TRBJ2-4, reads KAGVTQTPRYLIKTRGQQVTLSCSPISGHRSVSWYQQTPGQGLQFLFEYFSETQRNKGNFPGRFSGRQFSNSRSEMNVSTLELGDSALYLCASSFGAGGRENIQYFGAGTRLSVL.

There are a few counts of this clone. The chain is built from TRBV19 and TRBJ2-1; 8 bases line up with TRBD2. V lost 6 bases and J lost 5; bases outside the gene matches: 6. This CDR3 is built from 14 residues. In germline, CDR1 is LNHDA, CDR2 SQIVND (reference sequence). The CDR3 here is CASRTPGGDNEQFF. Written as DNA, the CDR3 is TGTGCCAGTAGGACCCCCGGGGGGGACAATGAGCAGTTCTTC.

The chain is built from TRBV9 and TRBJ2-5; D gene uncertain. This CDR3 is 16 amino acids long. Per the germline V gene, CDR1 is SGDLS and CDR2 is YYNGEE. The V end was cut by 4 bases, the J end by 0 bases, with 16 bases between. The CDR3 spells CASSPQQFLHQETQYF. CDR3 DNA: TGTGCCAGCAGCCCCCAGCAGTTTTTGCACCAAGAGACCCAGTACTTC. The full variable domain, its missing parts supplied by reference TRBV9 and TRBJ2-5, is DSGVTQTPKHLITATGQRVTLRCSPRSGDLSVYWYQQSLDQGLQFLIQYYNGEERAKGNILERFSAQQFPDLHSELNLSSLELGDSALYFCASSPQQFLHQETQYFGPGTRLLVL.

The V call is TRBV6-6, the J call TRBJ1-4; 7 nucleotides line up with TRBD1. The V segment lost 6 bases and the J segment 8 bases; nucleotides outside the gene matches: 6. The CDR3 loop spans 13 amino acids. Germline assignment: CDR1 MNHNY and CDR2 SVGAGI (reference sequence). In nucleotides, the CDR3 is TGTGCCAGCAGACAGGGGAATCGGGAAAAACTGTTTTTT. It codes for CASRQGNREKLFF.

This chain uses TRBV29-1 with TRBJ1-2; 10 bases are shared with TRBD1. J gave up 4 bases and V 2 bases, and 4 bases lay outside the gene matches. The CDR3 runs to 14 residues. The germline V gene encodes CDR1 SQVTM and CDR2 ANQGSEA. The CDR3 nucleotides are TGCAGCGTTGAACCGACAGGGGGCGCCTATGGCTACACCTTC. This codes for CSVEPTGGAYGYTF.

The V and J genes are TRBV5-1 and TRBJ2-7; the D gene is possibly TRBD1 (6 bases). The V end was cut by 4 bases, the J end by 0 bases, with 14 bases between. Germline CDR1 and CDR2: SGHRS and YFSETQ. The CDR3 spans 15 residues. The CDR3 here is CASSTGTPNSYEQYF. The CDR3 region has the DNA TGCGCCAGCAGCACCGGGACACCGAACTCCTACGAGCAGTACTTC.

The rearrangement links TRBV28 to TRBJ1-5; a weak D match, TRBD1 (5 bases). Trimming left V 5 bases short and J 7 bases short, with 15 bases between. CDR3 size: 14 residues. Germline V gene sequence: CDR1 MDHEN, CDR2 SYDVKM. The CDR3 sequence: CASSQLSGDQPQHF. The CDR3 nucleotides are TGTGCCAGCAGTCAACTCTCGGGGGACCAGCCCCAGCATTTT.

The chain has TRBV29-1 and TRBJ2-5; 8 nucleotides line up with TRBD2. With V trimmed by 3 bases and J by 5 bases, 8 bases remained unmatched. Germline V gene lookup returns CDR1 SQVTM and CDR2 ANQGSEA. This CDR3 region has 14 residues. The chain's CDR3 is CSVDSSGGRETQYF. DNA for the CDR3: TGCAGCGTTGACAGTTCGGGAGGGCGGGAGACCCAGTACTTC.

The V gene is TRBV15, the J gene TRBJ1-5, with a possible D match to TRBD1 (6 bases). Germline CDR1 and CDR2: LNHNV and YYDKDF (reference sequence). The CDR3 loop spans 14 amino acids. V was trimmed by 5 bases and J by 7 bases, leaving 15 bases between them. The CDR3 here is CATSQPGGIQPQHF. CDR3 DNA sequence: TGTGCCACCAGCCAACCTGGGGGCATCCAGCCCCAGCATTTT.

This clone appeared a few times. The V call is TRBV7-2, the J call TRBJ2-3; the match to TRBD2 covers 7 bases. This CDR3 comprises 17 residues. Looked up from germline, CDR1 is SGHTA and CDR2 is FQGNSA. V was pared by 5 bases and J by 6 bases, with 17 bases of the junction left unmatched. In DNA form, the CDR3 reads TGTGCCAGCAGCGCCCAACGACTAGCTGGAGGAGGGGATACGCAGTATTTT. Its translation is CASSAQRLAGGGDTQYF. The full variable domain, its missing parts supplied by reference TRBV7-2 and TRBJ2-3, is GAGVSQSPSNKVTEKGKDVELRCDPISGHTALYWYRQSLGQGLEFLIYFQGNSAPDKSGLPSDRFSAERTGGSVSTLTIQRTQQEDSAVYLCASSAQRLAGGGDTQYFGPGTRLTVL.

As regards this clone: Other DNA sequences in this sample translate to the same CDR3. The chain uses TRBV18 and TRBJ2-3, with D possibly TRBD1 on 5 matching bases. This CDR3 region has 13 residues. V was trimmed by 6 bases and J by 1 base, leaving 8 bases between them. Germline values: CDR1 KGHSH, CDR2 LQKENI. The CDR3 spells CASSEGGTDTQYF. CDR3 DNA: TGTGCCAGCTCGGAAGGGGGCACAGATACGCAGTATTTT.

This clone was seen only a few times. The chain employs TRBV4-2 and TRBJ1-4, with 10 bases matching TRBD1. CDR1 LGHNA and CDR2 YNFKEQ come from the germline V gene. V lost 0 bases and J lost 8; bases outside the gene matches: 9. This CDR3 is 17 amino acids long. In DNA, the CDR3 is TGTGCCAGCAGCCAAGAAGGGCCCGGGACAGGGGCCGAAAAACTGTTTTTT. It translates to CASSQEGPGTGAEKLFF.

V usage is TRBV27 and J usage is TRBJ2-5, with a weak D call TRBD2 (5 bases). Trimming stripped 3 bases from V and 5 bases from J, with 13 bases between. CDR3 size: 14 residues. Germline V gives CDR1 MNHEY, CDR2 SMNVEV (reference sequence). CDR3 bases: TGTGCCAGCAGTTTCGTGCCGGGCGGGGAGACCCAGTACTTC. This translates into CASSFVPGGETQYF.

This rearrangement joins TRBV28 to TRBJ2-7; perhaps TRBD2 as D (6 bases). V gave up 5 bases and J gave up 2 bases, with 19 bases separating them. This CDR3 spans 16 amino acids. Germline V gives CDR1 MDHEN, CDR2 SYDVKM. CDR3 region: CASSPYRLESTYEQYF. The DNA for the CDR3 is TGTGCCAGCAGTCCTTACCGACTAGAATCAACCTACGAGCAGTACTTC.

This chain connects TRBV5-6 to TRBJ1-1, with D possibly TRBD1 on 5 matching bases. Germline-derived CDR1 and CDR2 are SGHDT and YYEEEE. The CDR3 length is 15 residues. The V gene lost 1 base and the J gene lost 1 base, with 11 bases spanning the gap. CDR3 protein: CASSLSPGGNTEAFF. The CDR3, as DNA: TGTGCCAGCAGCTTGTCTCCGGGGGGGAACACTGAAGCTTTCTTT.

This clone was observed a few times. Other DNA sequences from this sample encode an identical CDR3 as well. The rearrangement links TRBV7-9 to TRBJ1-1; D uncertain. Trimming took off 2 bases at V and 2 bases at J, with 9 bases between the two ends. This CDR3 has 14 amino acids. CDR1 is SEHNR, CDR2 FQNEAQ, per germline (reference sequence). DNA of the CDR3: TGTGCCAGCAGCTTATTAACAGTTAACACTGAAGCTTTCTTT. Its translation is CASSLLTVNTEAFF. Full variable domain (missing parts from reference TRBV7-9 and TRBJ1-1): DTGVSQNPRHKITKRGQNVTFRCDPISEHNRLYWYRQTLGQGPEFLTYFQNEAQLEKSRLLSDRFSAERPKGSFSTLEIQRTEQGDSAMYLCASSLLTVNTEAFFGQGTRLTVV.

This clone occurred a few times. The chain couples TRBV7-9 to TRBJ2-1; D gene uncertain. Trimming shortened V by 11 bases and J by 15 bases, and 11 bases separated the two germline ends. Germline V gene sequence: CDR1 SEHNR, CDR2 FQNEAQ (reference sequence). The CDR3 totals 8 residues. The CDR3 DNA is TGTGCCGTAAGGCTTGCGTTCTTC. As protein: CAVRLAFF.